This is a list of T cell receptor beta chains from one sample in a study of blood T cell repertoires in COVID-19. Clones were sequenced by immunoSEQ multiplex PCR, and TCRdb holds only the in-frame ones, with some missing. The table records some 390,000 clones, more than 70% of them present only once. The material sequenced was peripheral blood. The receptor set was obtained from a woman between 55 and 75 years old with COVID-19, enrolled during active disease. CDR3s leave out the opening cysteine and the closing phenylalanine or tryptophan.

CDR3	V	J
SARAFNGYT	TRBV20-1	TRBJ1-2
ASSLGTVYGYT	TRBV12-3/TRBV12-4	TRBJ1-2
ASISRGRNQPQH	TRBV5-8	TRBJ1-5
ATSPHQGTNYGYT	TRBV15	TRBJ1-2
ASTAGQGRTNEKLF	TRBV5-4	TRBJ1-4
ASSPLPGLAGETQY	TRBV4-1	TRBJ2-5
ASSILTGFGYNEQF	TRBV7-9	TRBJ2-1
ASSLQGGNQPQH	TRBV5-4	TRBJ1-5
ASSYSIPLVYGYT	TRBV6-6	TRBJ1-2
ASRGQTRNQPQH	TRBV6-5	TRBJ1-5
ASSYQRGGQDTQY	TRBV7-8	TRBJ2-3
ASSMVPQGGTEAF	TRBV5-1	TRBJ1-1
ASRVEGEGSPLH	TRBV13	TRBJ1-6
ASSSPGTKYGYT	TRBV28	TRBJ1-2
ASSHRRDRVETQY	TRBV7-6	TRBJ2-5
ASSTVRQNSGNTIY	TRBV19	TRBJ1-3
ASSPTSGGEGEQF	TRBV9	TRBJ2-1
ASSLVESYNSPLH	TRBV7-8	TRBJ1-6
ASILTGVNNYGYT	TRBV2	TRBJ1-2
ASSRWGDSGANVLT	TRBV5-1	TRBJ2-6
ASSPFSLAGGVGETQY	TRBV3-1/TRBV3-2	TRBJ2-5
ASSSDRARSSPLH	TRBV19	TRBJ1-6
ASSTDRVNEQF	TRBV19	TRBJ2-1
SVGAGVRADTQY	TRBV29-1	TRBJ2-3
ASSYGGGLTDTQY	TRBV6-5	TRBJ2-3
ASARGGRGAYNEQF	TRBV19	TRBJ2-1
ASSRDRGYGYT	TRBV5-6	TRBJ1-2
ASATSGTDTDTQY	TRBV7-6	TRBJ2-3
SVVGQGTAGANVLT	TRBV29-1	TRBJ2-6
ASSSDSYRGKDQPQH	TRBV6-4	TRBJ1-5
ASTGLYGGYT	TRBV2	TRBJ1-2
ASSLSGQSYGYT	TRBV5-5	TRBJ1-2
ASTAMVSGNTEAF	TRBV5-1	TRBJ1-1
ASKDEETQY	TRBV28	TRBJ2-5
ASSLPRDRSYEQY	TRBV28	TRBJ2-7
ASSYSLQGSAPLH	TRBV6-5	TRBJ1-6
ASNVGPGGVQPQH	TRBV2	TRBJ1-5
ASSYLGTGGTGELF	TRBV6-5	TRBJ2-2
ASSQGPGELF	TRBV7-3	TRBJ2-2
ASSPGGQTGELF	TRBV5-4	TRBJ2-2
ASSFGTGRTYEQY	TRBV27	TRBJ2-7
ASSTNRQGTEAF	TRBV2	TRBJ1-1